The T cell receptor (beta chain) under discussion was sequenced for a study of molecular identifiers for immune sequencing clone quantification. MiXCR, run by TCRdb on the PCR reads, gives a single entry per CDR3 protein. The data show hundreds of thousands of distinct CDR3 sequences, roughly 23% seen once. CDR3 size: 15 residues. Trimming at V came to 4 bases and at J to 10 bases, leaving 14 bases not matched to a gene. Germline CDR1 SGHAT, CDR2 FQNNGV. V and J are TRBV11-2 and TRBJ2-3, with 7 bases matching TRBD2. The sequencing input was naive CD8+ T cells from blood, with Jurkat cell RNA spiked in. Subset denoted: FACS-sorted CD8+CD4-CCR7+CD45RA+ naive T cells. The clonotype comes from a human donor in good health. Some libraries in this study had Jurkat cell RNA spiked in. The CDR3 loop reads CASSSFAPDRGAQYF. DNA of the CDR3: TGTGCCAGCAGCTCCTTCGCTCCAGACCGGGGGGCGCAGTATTTT.